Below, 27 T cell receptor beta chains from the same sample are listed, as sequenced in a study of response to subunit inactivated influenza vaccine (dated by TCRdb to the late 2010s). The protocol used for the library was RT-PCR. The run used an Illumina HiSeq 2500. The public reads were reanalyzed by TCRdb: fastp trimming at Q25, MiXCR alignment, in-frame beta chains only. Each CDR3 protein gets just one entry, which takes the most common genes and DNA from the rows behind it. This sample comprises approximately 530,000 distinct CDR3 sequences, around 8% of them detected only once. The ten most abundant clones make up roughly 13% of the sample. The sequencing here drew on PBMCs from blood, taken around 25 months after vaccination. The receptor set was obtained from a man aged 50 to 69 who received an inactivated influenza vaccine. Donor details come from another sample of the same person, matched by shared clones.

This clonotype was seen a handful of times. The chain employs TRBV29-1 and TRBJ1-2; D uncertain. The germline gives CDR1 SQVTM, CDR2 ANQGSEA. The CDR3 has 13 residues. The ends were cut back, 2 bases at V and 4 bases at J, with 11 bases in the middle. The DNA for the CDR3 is TGCAGCGTTGAACTCGGAGGCATCTATGGCTACACCTTC. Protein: CSVELGGIYGYTF.

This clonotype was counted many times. DNA for the CDR3: TGTGCCAGCAGCTTTGCTCTATCCAACACCGGGGAGCTGTTTTTT. It is translated as CASSFALSNTGELFF. The chain employs TRBV5-6 and TRBJ2-2, with unresolved D. The V gene lost 2 bases and the J gene lost 2 bases, with 10 bases spanning the gap. CDR1 is SGHDT and CDR2 is YYEEEE in the germline V gene. The CDR3 covers 15 residues.

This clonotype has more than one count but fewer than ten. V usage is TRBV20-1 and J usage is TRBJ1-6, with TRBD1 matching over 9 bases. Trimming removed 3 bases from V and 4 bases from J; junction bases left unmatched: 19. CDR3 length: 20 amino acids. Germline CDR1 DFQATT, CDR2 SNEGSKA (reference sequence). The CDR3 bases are TGCAGTGCTAGGGACCCAAGGGACAGGGTTGCCCCTAATTATAATTCACCCCTCCACTTT. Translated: CSARDPRDRVAPNYNSPLHF.

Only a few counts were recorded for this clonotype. For the CDR3, the DNA is TGTGCCAGCAGCTTCGACAGGGTGCTCGAGCAGTACTTC. It encodes CASSFDRVLEQYF. The chain links TRBV5-5 to TRBJ2-7, with 7 bases fitting TRBD1. With V trimmed by 2 bases and J by 6 bases, 5 bases remained unmatched. CDR1 is SGHKS, CDR2 YYEKEE, per germline (reference sequence). This CDR3 contains 13 residues.

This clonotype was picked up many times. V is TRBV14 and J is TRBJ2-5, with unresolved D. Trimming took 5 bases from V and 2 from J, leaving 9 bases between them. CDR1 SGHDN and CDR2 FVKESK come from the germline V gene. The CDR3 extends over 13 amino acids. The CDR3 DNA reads TGTGCCAGCAGCTTGTGGGGACAAGAGACCCAGTACTTC. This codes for CASSLWGQETQYF. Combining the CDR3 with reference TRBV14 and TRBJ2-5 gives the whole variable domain EAGVTQFPSHSVIEKGQTVTLRCDPISGHDNLYWYRRVMGKEIKFLLHFVKESKQDESGMPNNRFLAERTGGTYSTLKVQPAELEDSGVYFCASSLWGQETQYFGPGTRLLVL.

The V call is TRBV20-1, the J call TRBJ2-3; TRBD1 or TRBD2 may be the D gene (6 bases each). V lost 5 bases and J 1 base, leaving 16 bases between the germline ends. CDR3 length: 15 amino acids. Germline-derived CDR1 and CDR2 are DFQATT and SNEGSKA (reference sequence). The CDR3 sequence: CSADLRGVGTDTQYF. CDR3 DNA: TGCAGTGCTGATTTGAGGGGGGTAGGCACAGATACGCAGTATTTT.

The chain's CDR3 is CASRVGTFGTYEQYF. CDR3 coding DNA: TGTGCCAGCAGAGTGGGGACCTTTGGCACCTACGAGCAGTACTTC. This chain links TRBV7-2 with TRBJ2-7; tentatively, D is TRBD1 or TRBD2 (5 bases each). The V end was cut by 6 bases, the J end by 2 bases, with 17 bases between. From germline, CDR1 is SGHTA and CDR2 FQGNSA. The CDR3 sequence is 15 residues long.

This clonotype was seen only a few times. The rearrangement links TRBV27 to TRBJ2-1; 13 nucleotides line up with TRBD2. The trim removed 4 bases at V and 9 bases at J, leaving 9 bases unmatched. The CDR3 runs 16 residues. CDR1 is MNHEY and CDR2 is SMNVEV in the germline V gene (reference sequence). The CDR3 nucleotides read TGTGCCAGCAGTTCCCCCGGGACTAGCGGGACAGGTGAGCAGTTCTTC. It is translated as CASSSPGTSGTGEQFF.

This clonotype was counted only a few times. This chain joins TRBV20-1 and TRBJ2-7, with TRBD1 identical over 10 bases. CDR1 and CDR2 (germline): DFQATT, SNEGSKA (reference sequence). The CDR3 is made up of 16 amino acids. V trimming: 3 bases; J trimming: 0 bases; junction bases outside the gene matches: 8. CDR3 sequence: CSARPGTGAPSYEQYF. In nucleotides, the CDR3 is TGCAGTGCTAGGCCTGGGACAGGGGCACCCTCCTACGAGCAGTACTTC.

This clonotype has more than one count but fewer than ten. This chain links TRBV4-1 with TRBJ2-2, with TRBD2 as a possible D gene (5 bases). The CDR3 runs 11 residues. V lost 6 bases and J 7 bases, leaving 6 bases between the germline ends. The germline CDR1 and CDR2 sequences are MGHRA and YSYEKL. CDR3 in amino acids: CASRSGGELFF. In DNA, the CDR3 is TGCGCCAGCAGGAGCGGCGGGGAGCTGTTTTTT.

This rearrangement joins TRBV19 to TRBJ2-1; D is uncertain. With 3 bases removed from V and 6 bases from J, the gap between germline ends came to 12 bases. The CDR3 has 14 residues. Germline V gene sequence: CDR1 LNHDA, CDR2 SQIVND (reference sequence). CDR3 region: CASSITSNPNEQFF. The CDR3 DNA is TGTGCCAGTAGTATTACCTCAAACCCCAATGAGCAGTTCTTC.

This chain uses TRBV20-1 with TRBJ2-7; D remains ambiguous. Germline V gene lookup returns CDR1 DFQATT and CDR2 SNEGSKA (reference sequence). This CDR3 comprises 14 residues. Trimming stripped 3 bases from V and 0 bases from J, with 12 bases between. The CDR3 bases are TGCAGTGCTAGTGGTGTCGGTAGCTCCTACGAGCAGTACTTC. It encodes CSASGVGSSYEQYF.

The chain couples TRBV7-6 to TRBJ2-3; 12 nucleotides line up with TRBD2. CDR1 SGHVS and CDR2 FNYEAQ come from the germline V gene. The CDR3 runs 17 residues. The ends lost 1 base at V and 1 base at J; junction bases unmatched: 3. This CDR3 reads CASSLGRLAGGTDTQYF. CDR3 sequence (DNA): TGTGCCAGCAGCTTAGGGAGACTAGCGGGGGGCACAGATACGCAGTATTTT.

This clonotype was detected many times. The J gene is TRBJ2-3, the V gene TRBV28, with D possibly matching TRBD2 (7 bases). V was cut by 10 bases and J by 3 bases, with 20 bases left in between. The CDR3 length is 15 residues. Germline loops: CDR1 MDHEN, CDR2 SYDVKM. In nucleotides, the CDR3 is TGTGCCACCCGAGGACGGGGGGCTAGGACAGATACGCAGTATTTT. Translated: CATRGRGARTDTQYF. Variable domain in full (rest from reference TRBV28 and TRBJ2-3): DVKVTQSSRYLVKRTGEKVFLECVQDMDHENMFWYRQDPGLGLRLIYFSYDVKMKEKGDIPEGYSVSREKKERFSLILESASTNQTSMYLCATRGRGARTDTQYFGPGTRLTVL.

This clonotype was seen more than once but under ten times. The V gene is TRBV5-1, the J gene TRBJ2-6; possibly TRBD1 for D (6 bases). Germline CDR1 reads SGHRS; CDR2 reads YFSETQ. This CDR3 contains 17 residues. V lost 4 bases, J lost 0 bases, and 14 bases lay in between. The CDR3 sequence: CASSRTDTTSGANVLTF. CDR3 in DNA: TGCGCCAGCAGCCGGACAGACACTACCTCTGGGGCCAACGTCCTGACTTTC.

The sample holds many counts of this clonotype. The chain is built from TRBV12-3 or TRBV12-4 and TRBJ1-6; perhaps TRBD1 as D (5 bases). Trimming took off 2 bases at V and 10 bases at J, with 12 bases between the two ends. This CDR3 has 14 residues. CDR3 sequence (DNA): TGTGCCAGCAGTTTATCCAGGGTTGAATCACCCCTCCACTTT. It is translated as CASSLSRVESPLHF.

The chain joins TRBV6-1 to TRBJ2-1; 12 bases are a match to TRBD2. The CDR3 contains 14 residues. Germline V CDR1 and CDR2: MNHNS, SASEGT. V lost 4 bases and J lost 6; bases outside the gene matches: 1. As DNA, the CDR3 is TGTGCCAGCAGTGGACTAGCGGGAGTCAATGAGCAGTTCTTC. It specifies CASSGLAGVNEQFF.

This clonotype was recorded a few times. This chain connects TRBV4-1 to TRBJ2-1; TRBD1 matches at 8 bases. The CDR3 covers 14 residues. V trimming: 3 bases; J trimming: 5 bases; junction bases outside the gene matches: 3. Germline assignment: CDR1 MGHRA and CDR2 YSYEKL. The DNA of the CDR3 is TGCGCCAGCAGCCACCGGACAGGGAACAATGAGCAGTTCTTC. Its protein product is CASSHRTGNNEQFF.

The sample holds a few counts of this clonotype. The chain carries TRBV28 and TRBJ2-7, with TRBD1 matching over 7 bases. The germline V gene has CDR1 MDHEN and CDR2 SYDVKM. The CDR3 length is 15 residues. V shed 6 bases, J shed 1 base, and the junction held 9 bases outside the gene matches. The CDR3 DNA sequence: TGTGCCAGCAGGGAGATACAGGGGCCTTCCTACGAGCAGTACTTC. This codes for CASREIQGPSYEQYF.

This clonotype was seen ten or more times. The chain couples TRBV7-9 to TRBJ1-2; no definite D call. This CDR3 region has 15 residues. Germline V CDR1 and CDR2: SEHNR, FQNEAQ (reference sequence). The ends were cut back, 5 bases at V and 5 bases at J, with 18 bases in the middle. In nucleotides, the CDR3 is TGTGCCAGCAGCACAATGCGCGGCAGAGAGTATGGCTACACCTTC. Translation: CASSTMRGREYGYTF.

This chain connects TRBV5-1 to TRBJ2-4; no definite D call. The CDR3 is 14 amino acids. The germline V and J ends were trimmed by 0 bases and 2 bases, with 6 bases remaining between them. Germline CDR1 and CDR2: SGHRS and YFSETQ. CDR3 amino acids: CASSLGSSKNIQYF. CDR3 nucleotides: TGCGCCAGCAGCTTGGGCAGCTCCAAAAACATTCAGTACTTC. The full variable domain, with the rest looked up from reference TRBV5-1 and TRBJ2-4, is KAGVTQTPRYLIKTRGQQVTLSCSPISGHRSVSWYQQTPGQGLQFLFEYFSETQRNKGNFPGRFSGRQFSNSRSEMNVSTLELGDSALYLCASSLGSSKNIQYFGAGTRLSVL.

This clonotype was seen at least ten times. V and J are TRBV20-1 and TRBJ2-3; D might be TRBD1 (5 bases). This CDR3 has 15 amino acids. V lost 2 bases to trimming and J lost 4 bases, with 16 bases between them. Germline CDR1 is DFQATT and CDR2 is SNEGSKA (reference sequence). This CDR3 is CSARKLQEKPDTQYF. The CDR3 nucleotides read TGCAGTGCTAGAAAATTACAGGAGAAACCAGATACGCAGTATTTT.

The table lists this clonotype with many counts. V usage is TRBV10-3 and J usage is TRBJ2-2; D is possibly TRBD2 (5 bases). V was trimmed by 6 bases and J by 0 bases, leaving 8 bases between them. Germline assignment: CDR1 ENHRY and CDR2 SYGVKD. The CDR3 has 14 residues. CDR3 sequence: CAIRLDSNTGELFF. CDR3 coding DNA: TGTGCCATCAGACTAGATTCGAACACCGGGGAGCTGTTTTTT.

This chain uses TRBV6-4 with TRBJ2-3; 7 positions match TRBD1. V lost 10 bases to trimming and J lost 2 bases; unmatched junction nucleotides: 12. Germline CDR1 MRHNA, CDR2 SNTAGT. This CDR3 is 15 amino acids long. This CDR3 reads CATQDTGVDTDTQYF. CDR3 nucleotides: TGTGCCACCCAAGACACAGGGGTCGACACAGATACGCAGTATTTT.

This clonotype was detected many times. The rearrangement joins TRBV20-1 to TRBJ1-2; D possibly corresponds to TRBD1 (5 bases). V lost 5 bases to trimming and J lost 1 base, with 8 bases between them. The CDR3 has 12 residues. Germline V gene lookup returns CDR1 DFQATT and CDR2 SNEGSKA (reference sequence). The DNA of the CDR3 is TGCAGTGCTGGGCAGGGTAACTATGGCTACACCTTC. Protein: CSAGQGNYGYTF.

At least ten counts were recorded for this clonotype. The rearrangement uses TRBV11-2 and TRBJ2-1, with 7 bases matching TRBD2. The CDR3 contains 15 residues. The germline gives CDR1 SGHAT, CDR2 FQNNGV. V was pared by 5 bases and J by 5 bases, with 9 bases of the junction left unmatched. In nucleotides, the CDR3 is TGTGCCAGCAGCCTACGGGGGGTTGGGGACAATGAGCAGTTCTTC. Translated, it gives CASSLRGVGDNEQFF.

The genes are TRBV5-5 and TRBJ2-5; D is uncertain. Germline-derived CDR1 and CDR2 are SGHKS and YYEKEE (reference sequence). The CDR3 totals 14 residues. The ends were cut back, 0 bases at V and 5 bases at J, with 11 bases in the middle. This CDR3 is CASSLGSRDETQYF. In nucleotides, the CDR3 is TGTGCCAGCAGCTTGGGGTCTAGGGATGAGACCCAGTACTTC.